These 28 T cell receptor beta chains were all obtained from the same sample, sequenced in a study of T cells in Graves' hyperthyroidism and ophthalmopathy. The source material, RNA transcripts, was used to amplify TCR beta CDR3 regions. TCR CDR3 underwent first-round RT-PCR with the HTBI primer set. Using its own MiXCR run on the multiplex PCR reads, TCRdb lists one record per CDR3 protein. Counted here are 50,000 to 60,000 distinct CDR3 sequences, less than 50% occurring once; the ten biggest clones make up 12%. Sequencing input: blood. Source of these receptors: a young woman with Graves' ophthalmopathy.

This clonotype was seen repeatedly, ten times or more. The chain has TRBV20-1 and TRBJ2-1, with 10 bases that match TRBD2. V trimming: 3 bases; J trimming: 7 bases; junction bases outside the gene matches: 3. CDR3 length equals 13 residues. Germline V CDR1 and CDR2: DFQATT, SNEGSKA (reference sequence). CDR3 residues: CSASPGLANEQFF. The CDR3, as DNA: TGCAGTGCTAGCCCGGGACTAGCGAATGAGCAGTTCTTC.

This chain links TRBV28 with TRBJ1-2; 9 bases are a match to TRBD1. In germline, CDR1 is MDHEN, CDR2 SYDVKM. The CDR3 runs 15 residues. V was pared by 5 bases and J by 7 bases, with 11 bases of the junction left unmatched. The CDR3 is CASSLQPSTGGGYTF. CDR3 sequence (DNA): TGTGCCAGCAGTCTCCAACCCTCGACAGGGGGTGGCTACACCTTC.

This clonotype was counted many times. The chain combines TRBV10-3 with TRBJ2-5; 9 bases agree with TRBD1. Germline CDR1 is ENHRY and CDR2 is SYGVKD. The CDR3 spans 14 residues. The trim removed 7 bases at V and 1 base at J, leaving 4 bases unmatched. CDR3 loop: CAITPGQGQETQYF. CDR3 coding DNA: TGTGCCATCACTCCGGGACAGGGCCAAGAGACCCAGTACTTC.

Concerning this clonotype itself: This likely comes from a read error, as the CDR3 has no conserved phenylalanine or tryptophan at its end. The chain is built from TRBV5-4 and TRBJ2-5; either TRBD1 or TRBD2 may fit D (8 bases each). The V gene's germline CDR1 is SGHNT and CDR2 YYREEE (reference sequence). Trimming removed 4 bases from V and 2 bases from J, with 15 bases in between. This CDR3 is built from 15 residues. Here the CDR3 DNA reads TGTGCCAGCAGCCGTAGCGGGACAGGACAAGAGACCCAGTACTCC. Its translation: CASSRSGTGQETQYS.

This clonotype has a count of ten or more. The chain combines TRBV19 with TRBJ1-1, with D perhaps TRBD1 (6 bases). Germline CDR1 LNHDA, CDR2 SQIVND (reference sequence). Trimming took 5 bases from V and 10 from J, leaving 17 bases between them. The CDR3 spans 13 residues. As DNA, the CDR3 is TGTGCCAGTAGTTTCAGGGGCGCTTATGGAGCTTTCTTT. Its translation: CASSFRGAYGAFF.

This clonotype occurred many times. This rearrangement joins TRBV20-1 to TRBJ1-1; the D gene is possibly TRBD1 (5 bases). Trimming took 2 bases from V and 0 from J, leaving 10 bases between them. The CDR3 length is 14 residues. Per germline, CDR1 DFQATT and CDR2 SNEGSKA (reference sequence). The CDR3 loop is CSARTPGLNTEAFF. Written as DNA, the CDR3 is TGCAGTGCTAGAACGCCGGGACTGAACACTGAAGCTTTCTTT.

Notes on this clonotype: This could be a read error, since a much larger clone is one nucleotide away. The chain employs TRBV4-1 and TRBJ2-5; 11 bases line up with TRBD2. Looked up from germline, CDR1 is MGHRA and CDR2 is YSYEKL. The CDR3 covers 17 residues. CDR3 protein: CTSSQDTGLAGGETQYF. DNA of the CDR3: TGCACCAGCAGCCAAGATACAGGGCTAGCGGGAGGAGAGACCCAGTACTTC.

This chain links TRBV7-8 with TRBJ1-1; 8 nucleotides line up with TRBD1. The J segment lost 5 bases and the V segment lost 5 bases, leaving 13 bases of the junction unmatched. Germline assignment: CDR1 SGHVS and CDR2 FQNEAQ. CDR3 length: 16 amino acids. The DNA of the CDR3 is TGTGCCAGCAGCCCTTTCACAGGGGGAGGAGAGACTGAAGCTTTCTTT. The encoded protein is CASSPFTGGGETEAFF.

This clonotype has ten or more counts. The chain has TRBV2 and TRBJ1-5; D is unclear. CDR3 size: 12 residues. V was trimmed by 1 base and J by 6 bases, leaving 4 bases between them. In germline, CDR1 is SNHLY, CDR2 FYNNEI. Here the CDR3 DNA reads TGTGCCAGCAGTGAAGGGGTTCAGCCCCAGCATTTT. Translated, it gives CASSEGVQPQHF.

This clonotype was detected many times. For the CDR3, the DNA is TGCGCCAGCAGTCAGACGGACTCTGGAAACACCATATATTTT. This sequence encodes CASSQTDSGNTIYF. V is TRBV5-1 and J is TRBJ1-3; D is unclear. Per the germline V gene, CDR1 is SGHRS and CDR2 is YFSETQ. V dropped 5 bases and J dropped 0 bases, with 9 bases sitting between them. The CDR3 consists of 14 residues.

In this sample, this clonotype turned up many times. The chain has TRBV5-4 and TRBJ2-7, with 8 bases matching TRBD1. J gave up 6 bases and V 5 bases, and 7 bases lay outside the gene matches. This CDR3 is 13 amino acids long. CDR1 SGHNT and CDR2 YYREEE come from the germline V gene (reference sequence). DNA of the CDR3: TGTGCCAGCAGACCTAGGACAGGGCGCGAGCAGTACTTC. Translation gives CASRPRTGREQYF.

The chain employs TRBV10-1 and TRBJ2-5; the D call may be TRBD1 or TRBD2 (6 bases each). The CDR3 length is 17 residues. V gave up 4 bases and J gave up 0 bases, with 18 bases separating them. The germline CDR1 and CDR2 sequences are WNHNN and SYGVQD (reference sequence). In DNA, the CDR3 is TGCGCCAGCAGTGCGGGGCTCGGGGGCCGTGACCAAGAGACCCAGTACTTC. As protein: CASSAGLGGRDQETQYF.

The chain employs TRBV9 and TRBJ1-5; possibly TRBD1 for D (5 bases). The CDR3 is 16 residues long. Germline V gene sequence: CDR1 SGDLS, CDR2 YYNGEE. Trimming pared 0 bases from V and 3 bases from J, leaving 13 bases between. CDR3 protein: CASSVGGEGDNQPQHF. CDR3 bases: TGTGCCAGCAGCGTAGGGGGGGAGGGTGACAATCAGCCCCAGCATTTT.

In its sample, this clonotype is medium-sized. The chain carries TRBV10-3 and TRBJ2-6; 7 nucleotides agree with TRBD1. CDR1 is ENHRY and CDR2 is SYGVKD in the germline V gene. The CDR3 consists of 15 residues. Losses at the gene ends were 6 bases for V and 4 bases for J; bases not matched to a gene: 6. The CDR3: CAIRNGTAGANVLTF. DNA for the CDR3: TGTGCCATCAGGAACGGGACAGCAGGGGCCAACGTCCTGACTTTC.

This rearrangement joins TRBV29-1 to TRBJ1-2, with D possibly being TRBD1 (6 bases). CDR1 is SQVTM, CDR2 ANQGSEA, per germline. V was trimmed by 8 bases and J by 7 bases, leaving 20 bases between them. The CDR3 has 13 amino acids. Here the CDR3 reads CSRAALGAGGYTF. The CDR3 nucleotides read TGCAGCCGAGCGGCTTTGGGGGCGGGTGGCTACACCTTC.

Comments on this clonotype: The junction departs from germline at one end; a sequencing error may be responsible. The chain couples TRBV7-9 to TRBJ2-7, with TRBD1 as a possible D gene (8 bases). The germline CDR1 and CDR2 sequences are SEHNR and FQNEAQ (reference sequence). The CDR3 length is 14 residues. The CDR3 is CASSTGGGTYEQYF. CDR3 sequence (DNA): TGTGCCAGCAGCACAGGGGGGGGCACCTACGAGCAGTACTTT.

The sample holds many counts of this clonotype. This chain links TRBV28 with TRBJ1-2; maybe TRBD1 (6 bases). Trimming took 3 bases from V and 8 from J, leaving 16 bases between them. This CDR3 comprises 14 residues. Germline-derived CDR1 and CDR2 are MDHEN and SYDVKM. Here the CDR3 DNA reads TGTGCCAGCAGTTTGGAACAGGGAGTCGTGGGCTACACCTTC. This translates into CASSLEQGVVGYTF.

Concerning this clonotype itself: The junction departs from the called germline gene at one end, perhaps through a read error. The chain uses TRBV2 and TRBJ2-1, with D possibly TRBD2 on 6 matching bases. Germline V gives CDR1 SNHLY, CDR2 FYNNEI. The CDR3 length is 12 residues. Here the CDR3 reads CAIPTSSYEQFF. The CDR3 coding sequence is TGTGCCATTCCGACTAGTTCTTATGAACAGTTCTTC.

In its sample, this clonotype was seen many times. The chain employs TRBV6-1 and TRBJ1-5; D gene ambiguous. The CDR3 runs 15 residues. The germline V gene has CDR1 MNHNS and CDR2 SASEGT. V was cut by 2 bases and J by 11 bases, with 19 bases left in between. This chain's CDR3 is CASSETVTVAEAQHF. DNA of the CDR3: TGTGCCAGCAGTGAAACGGTCACTGTGGCGGAAGCCCAGCATTTT.

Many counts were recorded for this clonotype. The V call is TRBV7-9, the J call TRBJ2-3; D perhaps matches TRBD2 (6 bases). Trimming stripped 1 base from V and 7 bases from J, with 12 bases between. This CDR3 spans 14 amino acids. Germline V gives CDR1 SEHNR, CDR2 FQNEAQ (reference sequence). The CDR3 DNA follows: TGTGCCAGCAGCTTAGGGGACTCGAGAAATACGCAGTATTTT. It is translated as CASSLGDSRNTQYF.

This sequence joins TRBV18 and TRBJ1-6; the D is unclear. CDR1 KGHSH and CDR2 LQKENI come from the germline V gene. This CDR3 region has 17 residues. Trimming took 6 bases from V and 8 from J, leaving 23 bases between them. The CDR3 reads CASSPSYSFPLDSPLHF. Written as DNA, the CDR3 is TGTGCCAGCTCCCCCAGTTATAGTTTCCCATTAGATTCACCCCTCCACTTT.

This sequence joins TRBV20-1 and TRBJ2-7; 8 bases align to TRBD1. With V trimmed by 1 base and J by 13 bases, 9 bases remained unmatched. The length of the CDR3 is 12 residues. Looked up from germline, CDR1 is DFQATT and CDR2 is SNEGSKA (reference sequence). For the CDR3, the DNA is TGCAGTGCTAGAGGCAGGGGGCGTCGCAGATACTTC. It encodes CSARGRGRRRYF.

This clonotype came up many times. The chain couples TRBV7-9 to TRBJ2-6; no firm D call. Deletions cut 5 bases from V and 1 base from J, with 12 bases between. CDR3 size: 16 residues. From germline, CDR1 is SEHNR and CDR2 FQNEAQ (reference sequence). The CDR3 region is CASSPRVRSGANVLTF. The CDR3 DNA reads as TGTGCCAGCAGCCCTCGGGTCAGGTCTGGGGCCAACGTCCTGACTTTC.

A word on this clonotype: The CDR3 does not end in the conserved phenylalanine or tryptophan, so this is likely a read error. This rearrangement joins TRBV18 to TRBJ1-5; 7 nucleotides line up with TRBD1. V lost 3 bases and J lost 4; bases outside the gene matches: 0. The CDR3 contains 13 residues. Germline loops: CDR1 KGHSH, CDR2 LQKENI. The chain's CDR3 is CASSPDRNQPQHS. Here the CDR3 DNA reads TGTGCCAGCTCACCGGACAGGAATCAGCCCCAGCATTCT.

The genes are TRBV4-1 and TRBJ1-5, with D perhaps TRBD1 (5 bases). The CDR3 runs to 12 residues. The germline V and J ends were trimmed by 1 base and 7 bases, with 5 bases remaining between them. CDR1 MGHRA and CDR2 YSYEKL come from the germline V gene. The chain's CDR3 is CASSQGTQPQHF. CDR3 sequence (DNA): TGCGCCAGCAGCCAAGGGACACAGCCCCAGCATTTT.

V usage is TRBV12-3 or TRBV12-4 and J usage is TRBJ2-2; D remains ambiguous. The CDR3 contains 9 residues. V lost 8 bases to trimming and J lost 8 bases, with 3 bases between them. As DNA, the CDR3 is TGTGCCAGCTTTGGGGAGCTGTTTTTT. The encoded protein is CASFGELFF.

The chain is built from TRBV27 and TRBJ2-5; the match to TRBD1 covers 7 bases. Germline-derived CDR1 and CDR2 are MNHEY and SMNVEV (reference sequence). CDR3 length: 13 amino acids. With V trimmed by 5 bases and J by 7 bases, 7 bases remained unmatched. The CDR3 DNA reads TGTGCCAGCAGTACGCGGACAGGAGGGACCCAGTACTTC. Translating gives CASSTRTGGTQYF.

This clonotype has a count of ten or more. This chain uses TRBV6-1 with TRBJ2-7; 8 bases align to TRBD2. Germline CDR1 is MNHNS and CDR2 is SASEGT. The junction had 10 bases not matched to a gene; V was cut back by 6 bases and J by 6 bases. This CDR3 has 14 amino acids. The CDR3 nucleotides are TGTGCCAGCAGCGCTTCGGGGGGGCGAGGCGAGCAGTACTTC. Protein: CASSASGGRGEQYF.